The present TCR beta chain was sequenced within a study of a mutant IDH1 vaccine in newly diagnosed glioma (dated by TCRdb to 2020 to 2022). In terms of the full investigation: Of the roughly 30 treated patients, approximately 62% were male and around 38% were female, and a mean age of 40.4 years was recorded. Before enrollment, patients had received standard therapy of radiotherapy alone, temozolomide alone, or radiochemotherapy with temozolomide; most received the combination. Peripheral blood was drawn at six visits: V03 (baseline), V05, V07, V10, V12 and V13. For exploratory analyses, about 25 treated patients had longitudinal TCRB deep sequencing done wherever samples were available.

The library relied on the immunoSEQ multiplex PCR assay. Following the manufacturer's protocol, the hsTCRB Kit was used to amplify rearranged TCR beta chain sequences. An Illumina MiSeq was used to sequence the TCRB libraries. Processing in the source paper ran as follows. The kit vendor's proprietary platform handled demultiplexing, trimming and gene mapping. The clones in this table, taken by TCRdb from immuneACCESS, are in-frame only. Not every clone is retained; where verified, under half of the shortfall comes from an unresolved V gene, and the cause of the rest is unknown. V and J calls and clone size are copied from that table; D and trimming were computed from the DNA. The sample has 68,000 or so clones on record, 79% of them singletons. About 7.5% of the sample lies in the top ten. On the study overall, not on this receptor specifically: The authors stated that sample limitations prevented analyses of patient blood samples from being reproduced. Vaccine-induced immune responses across multiple MHC alleles were detected in 80% to 95% of patients. Pseudoprogression seemed to be unrelated to changes in the top peripheral T cell clonotypes found by TCRB sequencing. PBMC samples for TCRB deep sequencing were selected based on availability.

Sequences SGHKS (CDR1) and YYEKEE (CDR2) are obtained from the germline V gene (reference sequence). V sheds 2 bases and J sheds 6 bases, leaving 11 bases between their ends. The CDR3, from cysteine to phenylalanine, totals 13 residues. Only CDR3 DNA remains: 39 bases, in frame from the first base. About this clone: It has no known antigen specificity. Base-call qualities are not available, and no considerably larger clone is one nucleotide away.

The time point label of this sample denotes: baseline, week 1 (first vaccination visit). Reading the label with the study, this specimen's treatment or condition is: pre-vaccination baseline after standard-of-care therapy. The donors had newly diagnosed IDH1-mutant astrocytomas of WHO grade 3 or 4 that showed loss of nuclear ATRX. The samples were drawn from NOA16, a multicentre, single-arm, open-label phase I trial in Germany that tested a mutant IDH1 peptide vaccine in humans for the first time. For immunogenicity testing, the blood drawn at visit V03 was used as the baseline sample. The DNeasy Blood and Tissue Kit was used to extract genomic DNA from EDTA blood for TCRB sequencing.

Material: PBMCs, obtained from a glioma patient treated with radiotherapy, temozolomide or both. This receptor was taken from a man in his fifties or sixties with glioma. Rearrangement joined TRBV5-5 to TRBJ1-2; D gene: possibly TRBD1, on 6 matching bases. Here the CDR3 is given as CASSFNRVDGYTF. The nucleotide sequence reads as follows: TGTGCCAGCAGCTTCAACAGGGTTGATGGCTACACCTTC.